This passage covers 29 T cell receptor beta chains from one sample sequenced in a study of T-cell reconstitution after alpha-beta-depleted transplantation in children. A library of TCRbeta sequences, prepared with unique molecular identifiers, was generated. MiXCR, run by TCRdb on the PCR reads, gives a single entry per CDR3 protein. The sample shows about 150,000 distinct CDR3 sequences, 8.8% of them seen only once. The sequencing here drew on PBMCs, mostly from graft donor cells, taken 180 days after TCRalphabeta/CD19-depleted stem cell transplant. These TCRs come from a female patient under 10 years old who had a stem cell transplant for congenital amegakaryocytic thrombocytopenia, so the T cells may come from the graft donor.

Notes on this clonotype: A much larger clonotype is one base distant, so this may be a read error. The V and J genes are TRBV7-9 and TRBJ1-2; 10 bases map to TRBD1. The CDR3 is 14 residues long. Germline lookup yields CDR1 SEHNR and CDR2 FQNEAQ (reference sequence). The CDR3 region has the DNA TGTGCCAGCAGCTCCCCGGGACAGGGGTATGGCCACACCTTC. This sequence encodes CASSSPGQGYGHTF.

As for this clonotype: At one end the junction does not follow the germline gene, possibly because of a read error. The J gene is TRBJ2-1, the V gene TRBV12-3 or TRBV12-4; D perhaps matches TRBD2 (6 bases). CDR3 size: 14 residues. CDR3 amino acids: CASGFGGRWNEQFF. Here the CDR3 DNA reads TGTGCCAGCGGTTTTGGGGGGAGATGGAATGAGCAGTTCTTC.

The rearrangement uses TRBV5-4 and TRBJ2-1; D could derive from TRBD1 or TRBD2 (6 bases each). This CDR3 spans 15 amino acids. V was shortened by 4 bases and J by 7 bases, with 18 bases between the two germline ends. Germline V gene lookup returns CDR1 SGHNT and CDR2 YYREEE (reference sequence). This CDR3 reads CASSEPPGGTNEQFF. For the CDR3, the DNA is TGTGCCAGCAGCGAACCGCCGGGCGGGACAAATGAGCAGTTCTTC.

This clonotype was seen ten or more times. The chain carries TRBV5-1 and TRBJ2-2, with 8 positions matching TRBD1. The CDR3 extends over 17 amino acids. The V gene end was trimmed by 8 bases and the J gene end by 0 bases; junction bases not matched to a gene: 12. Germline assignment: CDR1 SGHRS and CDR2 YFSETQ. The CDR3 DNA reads TGCGCCAGTAGGGGAGAGACAGGGGCCGCGAACACCGGGGAGCTGTTTTTT. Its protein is CASRGETGAANTGELFF.

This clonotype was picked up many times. The CDR3 reads CSVSGTGSYEQYF. CDR3 nucleotide sequence: TGCAGCGTATCCGGGACAGGGAGTTACGAGCAGTACTTC. The V and J genes are TRBV29-1 and TRBJ2-7; 9 nucleotides agree with TRBD1. The germline gives CDR1 SQVTM, CDR2 ANQGSEA. The CDR3 loop spans 13 amino acids. J gave up 4 bases and V 6 bases, and 7 bases lay outside the gene matches.

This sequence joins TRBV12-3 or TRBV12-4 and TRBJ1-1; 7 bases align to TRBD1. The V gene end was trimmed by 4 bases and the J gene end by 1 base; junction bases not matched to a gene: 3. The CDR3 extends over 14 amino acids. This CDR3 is CASSSWTGNTEAFF. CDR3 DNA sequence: TGTGCCAGCAGTTCCTGGACAGGGAACACTGAAGCTTTCTTT.

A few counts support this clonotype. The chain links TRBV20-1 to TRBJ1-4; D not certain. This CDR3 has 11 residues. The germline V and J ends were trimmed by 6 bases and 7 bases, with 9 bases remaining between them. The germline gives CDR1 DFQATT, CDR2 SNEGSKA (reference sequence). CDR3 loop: CSASKGEKLFF. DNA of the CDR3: TGCAGTGCCTCCAAAGGTGAAAAACTGTTTTTT.

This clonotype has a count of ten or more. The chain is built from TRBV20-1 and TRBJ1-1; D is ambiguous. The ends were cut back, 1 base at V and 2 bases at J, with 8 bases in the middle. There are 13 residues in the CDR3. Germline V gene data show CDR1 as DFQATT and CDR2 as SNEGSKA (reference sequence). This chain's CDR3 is CSARGAFNTEAFF. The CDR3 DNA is TGCAGTGCTAGAGGGGCCTTTAACACTGAAGCTTTCTTT.

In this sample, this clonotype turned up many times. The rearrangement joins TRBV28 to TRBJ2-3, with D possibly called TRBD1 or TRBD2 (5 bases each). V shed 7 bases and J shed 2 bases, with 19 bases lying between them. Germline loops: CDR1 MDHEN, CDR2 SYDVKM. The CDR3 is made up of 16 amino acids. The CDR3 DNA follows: TGTGCCAGCAACAAAAACCACGGGACGCACACAGATACGCAGTATTTT. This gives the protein CASNKNHGTHTDTQYF.

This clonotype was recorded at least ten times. This CDR3 reads CASSFLPSSGGANEQFF. The CDR3 nucleotides are TGCGCCAGCAGCTTCCTACCCTCTAGCGGGGGGGCGAATGAGCAGTTCTTC. The J gene is TRBJ2-1, the V gene TRBV5-1; 12 bases align to TRBD2. V trimming: 2 bases; J trimming: 7 bases; junction bases outside the gene matches: 10. Germline CDR1 SGHRS, CDR2 YFSETQ. CDR3 length: 17 residues.

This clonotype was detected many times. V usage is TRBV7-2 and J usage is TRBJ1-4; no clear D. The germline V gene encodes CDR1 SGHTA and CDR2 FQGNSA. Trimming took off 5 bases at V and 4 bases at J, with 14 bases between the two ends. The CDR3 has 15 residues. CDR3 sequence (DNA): TGTGCCAGCAGCCCGGGAGGAACCCGTAATGAAAAACTGTTTTTT. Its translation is CASSPGGTRNEKLFF.

The CDR3 DNA reads TGCGCCAGCAGCTTGCGACAGGGGGCCTACGAGCAGTACTTC. This gives the protein CASSLRQGAYEQYF. This chain links TRBV5-1 with TRBJ2-7; 9 bases map to TRBD1. Trimming took 1 base from V and 2 from J; bases not matched to a gene: 1. This CDR3 is 14 amino acids long. Germline CDR1 and CDR2: SGHRS and YFSETQ.

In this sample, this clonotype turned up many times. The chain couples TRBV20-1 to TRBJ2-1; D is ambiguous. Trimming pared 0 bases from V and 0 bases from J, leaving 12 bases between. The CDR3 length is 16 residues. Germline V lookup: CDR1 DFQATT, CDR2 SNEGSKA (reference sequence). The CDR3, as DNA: TGCAGTGCTAGAGAACCAAAACCGAGCTCCTACAATGAGCAGTTCTTC. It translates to CSAREPKPSSYNEQFF.

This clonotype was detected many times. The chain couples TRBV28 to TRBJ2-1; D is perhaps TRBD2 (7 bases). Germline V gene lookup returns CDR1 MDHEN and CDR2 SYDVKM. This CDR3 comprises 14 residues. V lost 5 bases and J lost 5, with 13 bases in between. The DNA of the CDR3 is TGTGCCAGCAGTCCGGCGGGGGCCCACAATGAGCAGTTCTTC. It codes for CASSPAGAHNEQFF.

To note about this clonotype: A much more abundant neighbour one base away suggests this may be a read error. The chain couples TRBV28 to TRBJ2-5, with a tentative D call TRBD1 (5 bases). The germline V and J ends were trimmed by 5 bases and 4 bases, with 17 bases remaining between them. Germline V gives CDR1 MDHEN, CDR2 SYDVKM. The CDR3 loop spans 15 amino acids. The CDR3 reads CASSPPQVRRETQYF. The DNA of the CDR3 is TGTGCCAGCAGTCCACCACAGGTGCGTAGAGAGACCCAGTACTTC. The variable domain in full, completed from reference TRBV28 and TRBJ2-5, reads DVKVTQSSRYLVKRTGEKVFLECVQDMDHENMFWYRQDPGLGLRLIYFSYDVKMKEKGDIPEGYSVSREKKERFSLILESASTNQTSMYLCASSPPQVRRETQYFGPGTRLLVL.

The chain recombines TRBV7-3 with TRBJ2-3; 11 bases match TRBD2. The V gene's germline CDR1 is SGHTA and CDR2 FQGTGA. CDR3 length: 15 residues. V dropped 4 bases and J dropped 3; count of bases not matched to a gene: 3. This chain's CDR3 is CASSSLAGATDTQYF. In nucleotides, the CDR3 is TGTGCCAGCAGCTCACTAGCGGGAGCGACAGATACGCAGTATTTT.

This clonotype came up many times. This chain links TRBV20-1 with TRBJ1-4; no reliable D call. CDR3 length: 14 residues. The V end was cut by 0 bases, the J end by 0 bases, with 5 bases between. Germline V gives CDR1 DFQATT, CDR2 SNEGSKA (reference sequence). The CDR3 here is CSARDLTTNEKLFF. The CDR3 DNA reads TGCAGTGCTAGAGATCTGACAACTAATGAAAAACTGTTTTTT.

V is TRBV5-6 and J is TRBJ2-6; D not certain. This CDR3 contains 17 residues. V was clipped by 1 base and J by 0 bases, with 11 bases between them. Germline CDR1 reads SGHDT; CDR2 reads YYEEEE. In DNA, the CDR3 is TGTGCCAGCAGCTTGCGAAGGCAATTCTCTGGGGCCAACGTCCTGACTTTC. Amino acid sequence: CASSLRRQFSGANVLTF.

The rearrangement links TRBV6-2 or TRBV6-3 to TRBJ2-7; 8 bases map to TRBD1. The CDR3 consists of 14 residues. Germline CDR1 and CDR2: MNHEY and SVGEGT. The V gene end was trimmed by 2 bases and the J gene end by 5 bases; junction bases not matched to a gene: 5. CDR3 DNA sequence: TGTGCCAGCAGTTACCGAGACAGGGGCCACGAGCAGTACTTC. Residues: CASSYRDRGHEQYF.

The CDR3 nucleotides are TGTGCCAGCAGTTACTCGGGCCACATTTACGAGCAGTACTTC. This encodes CASSYSGHIYEQYF. The rearrangement uses TRBV6-2 or TRBV6-3 and TRBJ2-7; D uncertain. Germline loops: CDR1 MNHEY, CDR2 SVGEGT. There are 14 residues in the CDR3. Trimming cost V 0 bases and J 4 bases, with 10 bases left between them.

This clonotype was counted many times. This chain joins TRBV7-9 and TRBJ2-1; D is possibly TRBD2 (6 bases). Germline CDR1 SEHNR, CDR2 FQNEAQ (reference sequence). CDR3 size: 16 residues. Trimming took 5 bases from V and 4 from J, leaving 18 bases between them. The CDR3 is CASSKPGRDFYNEQFF. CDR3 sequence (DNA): TGTGCCAGCAGCAAACCCGGGAGAGACTTTTACAATGAGCAGTTCTTC.

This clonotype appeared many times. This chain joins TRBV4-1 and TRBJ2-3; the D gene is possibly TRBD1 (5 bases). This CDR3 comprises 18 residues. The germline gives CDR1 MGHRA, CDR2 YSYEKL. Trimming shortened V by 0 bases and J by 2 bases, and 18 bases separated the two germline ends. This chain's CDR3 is CASSQEGLFLRFTDTQYF. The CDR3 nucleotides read TGCGCCAGCAGCCAAGAGGGGCTGTTCCTTCGTTTCACAGATACGCAGTATTTT.

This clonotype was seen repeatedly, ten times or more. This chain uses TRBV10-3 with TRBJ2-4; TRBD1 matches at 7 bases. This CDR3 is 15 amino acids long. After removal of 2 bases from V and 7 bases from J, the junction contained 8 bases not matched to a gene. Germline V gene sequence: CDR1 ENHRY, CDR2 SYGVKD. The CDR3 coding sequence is TGTGCCATCAGTGAGGCAGGGGGACAGCGGAACATTCAGTACTTC. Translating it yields CAISEAGGQRNIQYF.

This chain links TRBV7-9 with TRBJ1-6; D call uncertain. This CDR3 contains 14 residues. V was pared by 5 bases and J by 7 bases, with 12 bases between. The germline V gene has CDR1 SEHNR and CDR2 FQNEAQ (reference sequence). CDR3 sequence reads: CASSASSMNSPLHF. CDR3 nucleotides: TGTGCCAGCAGCGCTTCATCCATGAATTCACCCCTCCACTTT.

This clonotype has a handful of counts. The CDR3 spells CSGTGGITDTQYF. The CDR3 nucleotides read TGCAGCGGGACAGGGGGAATCACAGATACGCAGTATTTT. This chain joins TRBV29-1 and TRBJ2-3; 10 bases fit TRBD1. The CDR3 is made up of 13 amino acids. Germline-derived CDR1 and CDR2 are SQVTM and ANQGSEA. After removal of 7 bases from V and 2 bases from J, the junction contained 3 bases not matched to a gene.

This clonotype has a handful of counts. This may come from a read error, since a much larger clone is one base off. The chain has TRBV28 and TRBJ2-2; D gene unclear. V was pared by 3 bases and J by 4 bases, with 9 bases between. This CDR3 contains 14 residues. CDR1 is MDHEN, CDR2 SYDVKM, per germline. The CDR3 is CASSFPIRTGELFF. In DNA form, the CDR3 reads TGTGCCAGCAGTTTCCCAATTCGCACCGGGGAGCTGTTTTTT.

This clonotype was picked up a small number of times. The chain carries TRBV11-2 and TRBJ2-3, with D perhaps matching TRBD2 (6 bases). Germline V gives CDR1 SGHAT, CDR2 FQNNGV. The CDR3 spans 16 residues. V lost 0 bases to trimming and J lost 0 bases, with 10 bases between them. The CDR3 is CASSLEGGLSTDTQYF. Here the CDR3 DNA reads TGTGCCAGCAGCTTAGAGGGGGGACTTAGCACAGATACGCAGTATTTT.

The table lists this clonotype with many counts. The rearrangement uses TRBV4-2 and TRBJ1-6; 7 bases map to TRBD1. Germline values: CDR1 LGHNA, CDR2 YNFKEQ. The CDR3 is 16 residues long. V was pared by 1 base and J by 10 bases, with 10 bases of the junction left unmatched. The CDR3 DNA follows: TGTGCCAGCAGCCAAGGAACAGGGGCGGAAGAATCACCCCTCCACTTT. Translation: CASSQGTGAEESPLHF.

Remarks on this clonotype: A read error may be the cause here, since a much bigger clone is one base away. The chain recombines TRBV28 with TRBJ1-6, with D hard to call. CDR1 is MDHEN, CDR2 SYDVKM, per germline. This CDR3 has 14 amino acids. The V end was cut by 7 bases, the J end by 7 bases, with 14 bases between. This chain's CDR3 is CASNTMGRNSPLHF. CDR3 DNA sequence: TGTGCCAGCAACACCATGGGCAGGAATTCACCCCTCCACTTT.